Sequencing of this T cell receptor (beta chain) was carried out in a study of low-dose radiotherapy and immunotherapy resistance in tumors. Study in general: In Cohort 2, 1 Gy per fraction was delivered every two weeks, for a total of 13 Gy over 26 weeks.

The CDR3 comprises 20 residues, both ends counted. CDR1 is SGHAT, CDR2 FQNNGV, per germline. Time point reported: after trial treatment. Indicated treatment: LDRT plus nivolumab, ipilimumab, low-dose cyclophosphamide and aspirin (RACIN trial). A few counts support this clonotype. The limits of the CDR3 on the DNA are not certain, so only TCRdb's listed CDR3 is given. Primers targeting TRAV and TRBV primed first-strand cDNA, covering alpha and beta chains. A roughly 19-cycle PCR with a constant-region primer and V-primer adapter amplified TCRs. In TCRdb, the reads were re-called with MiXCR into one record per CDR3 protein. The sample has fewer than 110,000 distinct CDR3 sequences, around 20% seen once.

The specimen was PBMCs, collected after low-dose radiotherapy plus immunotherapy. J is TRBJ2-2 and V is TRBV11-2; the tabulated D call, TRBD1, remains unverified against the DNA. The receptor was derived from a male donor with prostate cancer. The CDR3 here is CASSLRPGTDSFSTGELFFF.